A selection of T cell receptor beta chains follows, all from one sample in a study of blood T cells in healthy people across ages. TCRdb re-derived calls from the 5' RACE reads in MiXCR, one entry per CDR3 protein. The sample includes hundreds of thousands of distinct CDR3 sequences, around 52% of them seen just once. Sequencing input: blood. The origin of the receptors is a woman aged 80 or older in good health. The CDR3 runs from the conserved cysteine through the conserved F or W. A D gene is named only where the DNA matches it firmly. Clone sizes are given selectively: once, few, many, or a class where the clone is expanded.

DNA: TGTGCCAGCAGCCAAGATACGCAGCCCAATCAGCCCCAGCATTTT
CDR3: CASSQDTQPNQPQHF
V: TRBV3-1
D: NA
J: TRBJ1-5
size: many

DNA: TGTGCCAGCAGTTTGGACAACAGGGTTACAGAGACCCAGTACTTC
CDR3: CASSLDNRVTETQYF
V: TRBV12-3/TRBV12-4
D: NA
J: TRBJ2-5
size: NA

DNA: TGCAGTGCTAGAGATCAGGGGGTCACAGATACGCAGTATTTT
CDR3: CSARDQGVTDTQYF
V: TRBV20-1
D: TRBD1
J: TRBJ2-3
size: many

DNA: TGCGCCAGCAGCTTGGTACTAGCGGGGGGTTACAATGAGCAGTACTTC
CDR3: CASSLVLAGGYNEQYF
V: TRBV5-1
D: TRBD2
J: TRBJ2-7
size: once

DNA: TGTGCCACCTCAGCCGGGGACCCTAGATTCCGCGAGCAGTTCTTC
CDR3: CATSAGDPRFREQFF
V: TRBV4-2
D: NA
J: TRBJ2-1
size: many

DNA: TGTGCCAGCAGTTACAGGACAGGGGCCAACGAGCAGTACTTC
CDR3: CASSYRTGANEQYF
V: TRBV6-6
D: TRBD1
J: TRBJ2-7
size: many

DNA: TGCGCCAGCAGCTTCGGAGTGGGTCAAGGGACCCAGTACTTC
CDR3: CASSFGVGQGTQYF
V: TRBV5-1
D: NA
J: TRBJ2-5
size: NA

DNA: TGTGCCAGCAGCTCCGGGAACGTAAACGGTCCAGATACGCAGTATTTT
CDR3: CASSSGNVNGPDTQYF
V: TRBV7-3
D: NA
J: TRBJ2-3
size: NA

DNA: TGTGCCAGCAGCTCTGGGCGACTAGCGGGGGACGATGAGCAGTTCTTC
CDR3: CASSSGRLAGDDEQFF
V: TRBV11-1
D: TRBD2
J: TRBJ2-1
size: many

DNA: TGCAGTGCTAGACGTGCCCGGGACCTTTCGAACACTGAAGCTTTCTTT
CDR3: CSARRARDLSNTEAFF
V: TRBV20-1
D: NA
J: TRBJ1-1
size: NA

DNA: TGTGCCAGCAGTTACCGACAGGGGGGTCCTTGTGAGCAGTTCTTC
CDR3: CASSYRQGGPCEQFF
V: TRBV6-5
D: TRBD1
J: TRBJ2-1
size: many

DNA: TGTGCTAGTGGCCAAACCGGGACCCACAATGAGCAGTTCTTC
CDR3: CASGQTGTHNEQFF
V: TRBV12-5
D: NA
J: TRBJ2-1
size: NA

DNA: TGCAGTGCTAGAGACCCCCCAGGGTCTGGGGGTAATCGCTACACCTTC
CDR3: CSARDPPGSGGNRYTF
V: TRBV20-1
D: NA
J: TRBJ1-2
size: NA

DNA: TGTGCCAGCAGATCCGTAACCTCTGGGGCCAACGTCCTGACTTTC
CDR3: CASRSVTSGANVLTF
V: TRBV6-5
D: NA
J: TRBJ2-6
size: many

DNA: TGTGCCAGCAGTTTCGCGTCCCCGGCCTATACGGGTGGCGAGCAGTACTTC
CDR3: CASSFASPAYTGGEQYF
V: TRBV12-3/TRBV12-4
D: NA
J: TRBJ2-7
size: many

DNA: TGTGCCAGCAGCCCCGGGGGGGGCCCCTATAATTCACCCCTCCACTTT
CDR3: CASSPGGGPYNSPLHF
V: TRBV28
D: NA
J: TRBJ1-6
size: many

DNA: TGTGCCAGCAGTTATACTCTGACAGGGGTCAGGGAGACCCAGTACTTC
CDR3: CASSYTLTGVRETQYF
V: TRBV12-3/TRBV12-4
D: TRBD1
J: TRBJ2-5
size: many

DNA: TGTGCCAGCAGGTCGGGGGGCACCGCCTATGGCTACACCTTC
CDR3: CASRSGGTAYGYTF
V: TRBV28
D: NA
J: TRBJ1-2
size: many

DNA: TGTGCCAGCAGTTCGACTAGCGGGGCGGGGACCCAGTACTTC
CDR3: CASSSTSGAGTQYF
V: TRBV12-3/TRBV12-4
D: TRBD2
J: TRBJ2-5
size: few

DNA: TGTGCCAGCAGCACGGACAGGGGGCGGACCCCAAATGAAAAACTGTTTTTT
CDR3: CASSTDRGRTPNEKLFF
V: TRBV3-1
D: TRBD1
J: TRBJ1-4
size: few

DNA: TGTGCCAGCTCACCAGTCTCGGCTAGCGGGGTTCAGACCCAGTACTTC
CDR3: CASSPVSASGVQTQYF
V: TRBV18
D: TRBD2
J: TRBJ2-5
size: NA

DNA: TGCAGCGTTGGTAGCGGGAGGGCCCACAATGAGCAGTTCTTC
CDR3: CSVGSGRAHNEQFF
V: TRBV29-1
D: TRBD2
J: TRBJ2-1
size: NA

DNA: TGCAGCGGGGGACAGGGCTACGAGCAGTACTTC
CDR3: CSGGQGYEQYF
V: TRBV29-1
D: TRBD1
J: TRBJ2-7
size: NA

DNA: TGTGCCAGCTCCCGACTTGGGGTCAACAATGAGCAGTTCTTC
CDR3: CASSRLGVNNEQFF
V: TRBV5-5
D: NA
J: TRBJ2-1
size: many

DNA: TGCGCCAGCAGCCCGGGGGGGGGCGAGATCTACGAGCAGTACTTC
CDR3: CASSPGGGEIYEQYF
V: TRBV5-1
D: TRBD2
J: TRBJ2-7
size: NA

DNA: TGTGCCAGCGTACCCCTCCGGGGGAAAGAGACCCAGTACTTC
CDR3: CASVPLRGKETQYF
V: TRBV28
D: NA
J: TRBJ2-5
size: few

DNA: TGTGCCAGCAGCCAAGAGCGGACAGGGGGCAATGAGCAGTTCTTC
CDR3: CASSQERTGGNEQFF
V: TRBV4-2
D: TRBD1
J: TRBJ2-1
size: NA

DNA: TGTGCCTGGAGTGACCGGACAGGGCCTAGCTATGGCTACACCTTC
CDR3: CAWSDRTGPSYGYTF
V: TRBV30
D: TRBD1
J: TRBJ1-2
size: NA

DNA: TGCAGTCCGCGGAGGGCGGACAGTAATGGCTACACCTTC
CDR3: CSPRRADSNGYTF
V: TRBV20-1
D: NA
J: TRBJ1-2
size: NA

DNA: TGTGCCAGCAGTTATGCGGCAACTAATGAAAAACTGTTTTTT
CDR3: CASSYAATNEKLFF
V: TRBV6-5
D: NA
J: TRBJ1-4
size: NA

DNA: TGTGCCACCAGCAGAGAGGGCGGGGAGCCAGGAGAGACCCAGTACTTC
CDR3: CATSREGGEPGETQYF
V: TRBV15
D: NA
J: TRBJ2-5
size: NA

DNA: TGCAGTGCTACGGTAGGGAAGAACATTCAGTACTTC
CDR3: CSATVGKNIQYF
V: TRBV20-1
D: NA
J: TRBJ2-4
size: NA

DNA: TGTGCCAGCAGTGAATATCATTTGGAGACCCAGTACTTC
CDR3: CASSEYHLETQYF
V: TRBV25-1
D: NA
J: TRBJ2-5
size: NA

DNA: TGTGCCAGCAGCTTGCCTCGGGGGGCCGGGGAGCTGTTTTTT
CDR3: CASSLPRGAGELFF
V: TRBV5-6
D: TRBD2
J: TRBJ2-2
size: few

DNA: TGTGCCAGCAGTGACGGGGCGAACAATGAGCAGTTCTTC
CDR3: CASSDGANNEQFF
V: TRBV6-2/TRBV6-3
D: NA
J: TRBJ2-1
size: NA

DNA: TGTGCCAGCAGTTTGGGACTCTCGGGACAGCCCCAGCATTTT
CDR3: CASSLGLSGQPQHF
V: TRBV12-3/TRBV12-4
D: NA
J: TRBJ1-5
size: NA

DNA: TGTGCCAGCAGTTTAATGGGACAGGGGGCATTAAACATTCAGTACTTC
CDR3: CASSLMGQGALNIQYF
V: TRBV27
D: TRBD1
J: TRBJ2-4
size: NA

DNA: TGTGCCAGCAGCTTGGCCCGTGGGACTGCCCGAGGCGAGACCCAGTACTTC
CDR3: CASSLARGTARGETQYF
V: TRBV5-5
D: NA
J: TRBJ2-5
size: once

DNA: TGTGCCAGCAGCGTAGCTAACCGGGTTAGCGACTACGAGCAGTACTTC
CDR3: CASSVANRVSDYEQYF
V: TRBV9
D: NA
J: TRBJ2-7
size: NA

DNA: TGTGCCAGCAGCCAAGAGAATCAAGGGGTTAGCTCCGAGCAGTACTTC
CDR3: CASSQENQGVSSEQYF
V: TRBV4-2
D: NA
J: TRBJ2-7
size: NA

DNA: TGCGCCAGCAGCCAAGGCGGGCCCGAAAAACTGTTTTTT
CDR3: CASSQGGPEKLFF
V: TRBV4-3
D: NA
J: TRBJ1-4
size: NA

DNA: TGCGCCAGCAGTGAAACCGCCCGGGGCACAGATACGCAGTATTTT
CDR3: CASSETARGTDTQYF
V: TRBV10-2
D: NA
J: TRBJ2-3
size: NA

DNA: TGCAGTGCACCGGGACGAGCGGGAGCCCACGAGCAGTACTTC
CDR3: CSAPGRAGAHEQYF
V: TRBV20-1
D: TRBD2
J: TRBJ2-7
size: few

DNA: TGCAGCGTCGCGGGACAGGGGATCGTCCGAAACATTCAGTACTTC
CDR3: CSVAGQGIVRNIQYF
V: TRBV29-1
D: TRBD1
J: TRBJ2-4
size: many

DNA: TGTGCCACCAGTGATTCCGGGACCTCCGTCTACGAGCAGTACTTC
CDR3: CATSDSGTSVYEQYF
V: TRBV24-1
D: NA
J: TRBJ2-7
size: once

DNA: TGTGCCAGCACCATTGGACGGGGGGCTATTGGCTACACCTTC
CDR3: CASTIGRGAIGYTF
V: TRBV9
D: NA
J: TRBJ1-2
size: NA